This TCR beta chain was sequenced in a study of OX40 agonist ivuxolimab in advanced cancers. Study-level information: Recorded diagnoses for dose-escalation patients were hepatocellular carcinoma, melanoma, renal cell or head and neck cancer. There were three patients with partial responses, one having hepatocellular carcinoma and two cutaneous melanoma.

Germline assignment: CDR1 SGHRS and CDR2 YFSETQ. The V gene end was trimmed by 0 bases and the J gene end by 6 bases; junction bases not matched to a gene: 8. The CDR3 extends over 16 amino acids. Whole-study results and caveats: Partial responders at 0.1-3.0 mg/kg showed near-lowest clonal expansion. Both CD4+ and CD8+ T cell populations in blood had undergone clonal expansion by week 6 at 0.1 to 3.0 mg/kg.

Method: immunoSEQ multiplex PCR; TCRdb's copy keeps in-frame clones and lacks some. The table records around 40,000 clones, more than 70% of them present only once. Points on this clone: Its antigen remains unknown.

The sample in question was CD4+ or CD8+ T cells sorted from blood, obtained in a trial of the OX40 agonist ivuxolimab. This sequence was found in an adult with an advanced solid tumor such as melanoma, head and neck, liver or kidney cancer. This rearrangement joins TRBV5-1 to TRBJ1-5; TRBD1 matches at 8 bases. The CDR3 coding sequence is TGCGCCAGCAGCTTGGCCGGGACAGGTACAGGTCAGCCCCAGCATTTT. This codes for CASSLAGTGTGQPQHF.